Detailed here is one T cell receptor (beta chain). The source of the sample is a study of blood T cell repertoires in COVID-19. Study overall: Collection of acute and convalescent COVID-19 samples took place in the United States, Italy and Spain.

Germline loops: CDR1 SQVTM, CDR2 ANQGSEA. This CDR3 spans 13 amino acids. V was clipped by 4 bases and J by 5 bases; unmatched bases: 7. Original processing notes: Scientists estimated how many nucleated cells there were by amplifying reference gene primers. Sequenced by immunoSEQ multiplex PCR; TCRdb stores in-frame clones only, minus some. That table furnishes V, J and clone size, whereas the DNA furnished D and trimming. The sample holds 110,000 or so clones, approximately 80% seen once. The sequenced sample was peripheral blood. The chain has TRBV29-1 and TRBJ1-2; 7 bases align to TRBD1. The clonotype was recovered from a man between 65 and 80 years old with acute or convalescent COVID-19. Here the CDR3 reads CSVVQGVGYGYTF. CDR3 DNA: TGCAGCGTTGTTCAGGGGGTGGGGTATGGCTACACCTTC.